This TCR beta chain came from a study of T cell repertoires in cytomegalovirus infection. On the study more broadly: Both a matching HLA type and CMV infection were indicated by public TCR beta signatures.

This clonotype was detected ten times or more. The antigen remains undetermined. The CDR3 runs to 14 residues. Germline V gene sequence: CDR1 SGHTA, CDR2 FQGTGA. Between the trimmed V and J ends, which lost 4 bases and 6 bases, there was a span of 15 bases. Study outcomes and limitations: Cumulated frequencies of public TCR beta families served to identify carriers of CMV plus the relevant HLA. Dominant in the ex vivo response were TCR beta clonotypes restricted by HLA-C and specific for CMV.

A single record per CDR3 protein comes from TCRdb applying MiXCR to the reads. Of hundreds of thousands of distinct CDR3 sequences in the sample, more than 9% were seen once. This chain joins TRBV7-3 and TRBJ1-1; tentative D call: TRBD1 (6 bases). This sequence originates from a human donor in good health (CMV status not recorded). Some clones in this sample may be carry-over from other donors' samples. The sequencing sample was made of PBMCs. In DNA form, the CDR3 reads TGTGCCAGCAGCTCCACAGGGAGGTTCGCTGAAGCTTTCTTT. It yields the protein CASSSTGRFAEAFF.